This TCR beta chain was retrieved from a study of PD-1 blockade in mismatch repair-deficient tumors. Study at large: Patients had roughly twelve mismatch repair-deficient cancer types, all previously treated and progressing. Study results and caveats: Rapid post-treatment expansion, then contraction, generally preceding radiologic response, marked tumor-resident clones.

The CDR3 length is 14 residues. V lost 1 base to trimming and J lost 4 bases, with 8 bases between them. Per germline, CDR1 SGHTA and CDR2 FQGNSA. Repertoires were generated with immunoSEQ multiplex PCR, while TCRdb's copy carries only in-frame clones and drops some. Of some 130,000 clones in the sample, roughly 90% were seen once. All patients were mismatch repair deficient, assessed by either PCR or immunohistochemistry. A few pembrolizumab responders had their TCRs sequenced. This clone showed up just a few times. Its antigen is unknown. The specimen comprised peripheral blood, sampled 72 weeks after starting pembrolizumab. This rearrangement joins TRBV7-2 to TRBJ1-5; unclear D gene. This clonotype originated in an adult with mismatch repair-deficient cancer. The CDR3 bases are TGTGCCAGCAGCTTAGGGACCAGGAATCAGCCCCAGCATTTT. This translates into CASSLGTRNQPQHF.